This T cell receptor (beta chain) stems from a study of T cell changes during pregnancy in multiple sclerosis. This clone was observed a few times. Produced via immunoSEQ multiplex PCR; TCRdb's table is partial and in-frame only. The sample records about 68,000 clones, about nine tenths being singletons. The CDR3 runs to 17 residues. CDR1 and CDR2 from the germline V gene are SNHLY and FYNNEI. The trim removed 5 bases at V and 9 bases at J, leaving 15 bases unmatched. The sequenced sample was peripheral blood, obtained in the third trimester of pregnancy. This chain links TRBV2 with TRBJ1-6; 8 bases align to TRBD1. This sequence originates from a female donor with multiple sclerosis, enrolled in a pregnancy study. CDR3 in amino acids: CASSIFPTGAESSPLHF. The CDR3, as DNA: TGTGCCAGCAGTATCTTCCCGACAGGGGCGGAAAGTTCACCCCTCCACTTT.